This T cell receptor (beta chain) was observed in a study of T cells in Graves' hyperthyroidism and ophthalmopathy. Study background: Peripheral blood sampling occurred at initial diagnosis, before any treatment. Study outcomes and limitations: Peripheral blood also featured most of the thyroid clonotypes expanded above 0.001.

This clonotype was seen more than once but under ten times. What it binds is not known. TCR beta CDR3 region amplification was performed from RNA transcripts. HTBI primers were used for first-round RT-PCR of the TCR CDR3. TCRdb analysed the multiplex PCR reads with MiXCR anew, one entry per CDR3 protein. The table lists 550,000 to 650,000 distinct CDR3 sequences, around 15% of them singletons. This CDR3 is 16 amino acids long. CDR1 SEHNR and CDR2 FQNEAQ come from the germline V gene (reference sequence). The V end was cut by 5 bases, the J end by 1 base, with 15 bases between. Patients aged 18 to 65 had newly diagnosed hyperthyroidism lasting under 2 months.

This TCR was recovered from a woman aged 40 to 50 with Graves' hyperthyroidism. Material: blood. The rearrangement joins TRBV7-9 to TRBJ2-1; the D gene could be TRBD1 or TRBD2 (5 bases each). In DNA form, the CDR3 reads TGTGCCAGCAGCCCAGCACGAGGGGTATCCTACAATGAGCAGTTCTTC. Translated: CASSPARGVSYNEQFF.